What follows is one T cell receptor beta chain and its context. Its specificity is unknown. The CDR3 loop spans 20 amino acids. The junction had 14 bases not matched to a gene; V was cut back by 0 bases and J by 0 bases. Germline assignment: CDR1 SGHVS and CDR2 FQNEAQ. The study sequenced cultured CD4+ T cell DNA using the Oncomine TCR Beta short-read assay. After culture, CD4+ T cells served as the source for genomic DNA extraction. Using its own MiXCR run on the PCR reads, TCRdb lists one record per CDR3 protein. Here the sample spans 6,000 to 7,500 distinct CDR3 sequences, around 37% being singletons. Treatment defined: 10-day PBMC culture with coronavirus spike peptide pools or control peptides (ViraFEST assay). Gathered ahead of the COVID-19 pandemic (2011-2018) were the CD4+ T cells of the unexposed donor. After expanding antigen-specific T cells with peptide pools, ViraFEST sequenced their TCRs.

The data belong to a study of vaccination and CD4 T cells after COVID-19. Across the study: Cells received overlapping spike peptides from SARS-CoV-2, HCoV-NL63, HCoV-OC43 and HCoV-229E as stimulation. No peptide, an HIV-1 Nef pool, or a CEFX pool was what each control culture received.

The sequence derives from a human donor in good health. Material: CD4+ T cells from blood, cultured in vitro. The chain couples TRBV7-8 to TRBJ2-7, with TRBD2 identical over 10 bases. In nucleotides, the CDR3 is TGTGCCAGCAGCTTAGCCGCTACCCCCTTAAGCGGGGGGGCCTCCTACGAGCAGTACTTC. Translated: CASSLAATPLSGGASYEQYF.